A selection of T cell receptor beta chains follows, all from one sample in a study of identical twins. TCRdb re-analysed the 5' RACE reads in MiXCR, keeping a single row per CDR3 protein. The sample lists over 200,000 distinct CDR3 sequences, about 10% seen once, with approximately 9.1% in the top ten. Material: memory T cells sorted from blood. These receptors all come from a man in his forties or fifties in good health. CDR3s include the opening cysteine and the closing phenylalanine or tryptophan. Each record gives: CDR3 length, J gene, V gene, CDR3 protein.

13 | TRBJ2-7 | TRBV11-1 | CASSFGQADEQYF
15 | TRBJ2-1 | TRBV20-1 | CSRTGGLFSYNEQFF
15 | TRBJ2-7 | TRBV21-1 | CASSNIGTGCCEQYF
16 | TRBJ1-1 | TRBV5-1 | CASSLDGTGGFTEAFF
13 | TRBJ2-1 | TRBV5-1 | CASSSLAGMEQFF
14 | TRBJ1-5 | TRBV28 | CASTLEVANQPQHF
16 | TRBJ2-7 | TRBV11-2 | CASSLGFLAGTYEQYF
16 | TRBJ2-1 | TRBV29-1 | CSVEARRLAGGNEQFF
16 | TRBJ2-1 | TRBV7-2 | CASSPPGLRTHNEQFF
15 | TRBJ2-3 | TRBV20-1 | CSASKAGDGTDTQYF
13 | TRBJ1-2 | TRBV12-3/TRBV12-4 | CASSPRGQYGYTF
15 | TRBJ2-7 | TRBV4-3 | CASSQDQRAGYEQYF
11 | TRBJ1-1 | TRBV29-1 | CSDTTGGTAFF
14 | TRBJ2-3 | TRBV7-2 | CASSPTSNTDTQYF
11 | TRBJ2-5 | TRBV12-3/TRBV12-4 | CASTTDRVQYF
12 | TRBJ2-1 | TRBV12-3/TRBV12-4 | CASSLSDSDPFF
15 | TRBJ1-5 | TRBV4-2 | CASSQGGGPNQPQHF
13 | TRBJ2-2 | TRBV12-3/TRBV12-4 | CASSFWEAGELFF
14 | TRBJ2-7 | TRBV18 | CASSPPAQNYEQYF
13 | TRBJ2-3 | TRBV15 | CATSTGSTDTQYF
14 | TRBJ2-5 | TRBV6-5 | CASSYRGQGETQYF
12 | TRBJ2-7 | TRBV2 | CASSQDNYEQYF
17 | TRBJ2-3 | TRBV9 | CASSYGRSGRLTDTQYF
16 | TRBJ2-3 | TRBV5-1 | CASSLAGQSWTDTQYF
19 | TRBJ1-5 | TRBV20-1 | CSAREDRVISLWGNQPQHF
15 | TRBJ2-7 | TRBV9 | CASSVGGGRNYEQYF
14 | TRBJ2-7 | TRBV19 | CASSIAGLGYEQYF
14 | TRBJ1-6 | TRBV12-3/TRBV12-4 | CASRSQGLGSPLHF
12 | TRBJ2-7 | TRBV10-3 | CASAGHSYEQYF
15 | TRBJ2-1 | TRBV20-1 | CSALASGRAYNEQFF
15 | TRBJ2-1 | TRBV12-3/TRBV12-4 | CASSLLGQGRGEQFF
15 | TRBJ2-7 | TRBV10-3 | CAISDSTGLVNEQYF
14 | TRBJ2-5 | TRBV9 | CASSRSVGQETQYF
15 | TRBJ1-5 | TRBV20-1 | CSARDLSTVGQPQHF
16 | TRBJ2-2 | TRBV20-1 | CSASPGGVPGTGELFF
17 | TRBJ2-3 | TRBV27 | CASSLYPGLASTDTQYF
15 | TRBJ2-3 | TRBV7-2 | CASSLASLPTDTQYF
16 | TRBJ1-6 | TRBV12-3/TRBV12-4 | CASSFDLGAGGSPLHF
17 | TRBJ2-2 | TRBV19 | CASSKRTGGENTGELFF
14 | TRBJ2-7 | TRBV7-8 | CASSPIRGTYEQYF
15 | TRBJ1-1 | TRBV7-8 | CASSLSRTENTEAFF
13 | TRBJ2-7 | TRBV29-1 | CSVRDRGRLGKYF
15 | TRBJ2-3 | TRBV28 | CASSERGRSTDTQYF
15 | TRBJ2-3 | TRBV6-5 | CASSYSGRGADTQYF
14 | TRBJ2-3 | TRBV3-1 | CASSHQGREDTQYF
14 | TRBJ1-1 | TRBV6-1 | CATFGASGHPEAFF
12 | TRBJ2-7 | TRBV28 | CASSLLKDEQYF
13 | TRBJ2-7 | TRBV28 | CASSPRGTYEQYF